This record concerns one TCR beta chain sequence. Its specificity is not known. Those who donated were healthy bone marrow donors. This entry belongs to a study of cytomegalovirus exposure and HLA in healthy donors. Primers for the PCR totalled 60 Vbeta and 13 Jbeta. Profiled with immunoSEQ multiplex PCR; TCRdb holds only in-frame clones, not every one. This sample carries some 45,000 clones, around 69% of them seen once, and the ten largest clones take about 3.2%. Points from the study as a whole: DRB1 showed the most TCR associations and HLA-C the fewest in a later analysis, as rates varied by HLA locus. Most likely, a cluster of highly shared sequence variants arose as a sequencing artifact.

The CDR3 contains 14 residues. CDR1 is SGHRS, CDR2 YFSETQ, per germline. The germline V and J ends were trimmed by 4 bases and 3 bases, with 12 bases remaining between them. The chain couples TRBV5-1 to TRBJ2-3, with D unresolved. Sample: PBMCs. This receptor was taken from a woman aged 25 to 39 in good health and CMV-seronegative. CDR3 nucleotide sequence: TGCGCCAGCAGCGTCAGAGACACTACAGATACGCAGTATTTT. It specifies CASSVRDTTDTQYF.